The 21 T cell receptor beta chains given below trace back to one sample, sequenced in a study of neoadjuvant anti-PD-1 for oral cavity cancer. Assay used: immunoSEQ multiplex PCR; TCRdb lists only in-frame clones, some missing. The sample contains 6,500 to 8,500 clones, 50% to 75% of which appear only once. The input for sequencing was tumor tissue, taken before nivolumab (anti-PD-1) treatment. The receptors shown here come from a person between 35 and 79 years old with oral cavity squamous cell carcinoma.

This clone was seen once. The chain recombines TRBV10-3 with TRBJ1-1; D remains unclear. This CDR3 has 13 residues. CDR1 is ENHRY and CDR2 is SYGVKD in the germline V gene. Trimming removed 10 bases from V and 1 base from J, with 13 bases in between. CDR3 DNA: TGTGCCACCCGCAAGGACCCGAACACTGAAGCTTTCTTT. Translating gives CATRKDPNTEAFF.

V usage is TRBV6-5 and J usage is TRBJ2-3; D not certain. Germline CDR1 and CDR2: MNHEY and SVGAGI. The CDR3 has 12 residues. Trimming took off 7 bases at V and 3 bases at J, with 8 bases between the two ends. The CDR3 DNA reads TGTGCCAGCACCCCACCGACAGATACGCAGTATTTT. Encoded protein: CASTPPTDTQYF.

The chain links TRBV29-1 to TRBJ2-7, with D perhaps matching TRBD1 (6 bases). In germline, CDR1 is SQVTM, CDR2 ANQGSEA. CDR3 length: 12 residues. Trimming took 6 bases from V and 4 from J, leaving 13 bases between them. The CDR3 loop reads CSVLTGTYEQYF. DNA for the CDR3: TGCAGCGTCCTTACAGGGACATACGAGCAGTACTTC.

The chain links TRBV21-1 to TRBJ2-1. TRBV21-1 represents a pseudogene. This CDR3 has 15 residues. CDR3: CASSNERGAYNEQFF. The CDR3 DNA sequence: TGTGCCAGCAGCAATGAGAGGGGGGCCTACAATGAGCAGTTCTTC.

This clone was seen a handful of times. CDR3: CASRSGGAGTEAFF. The DNA of the CDR3 is TGTGCCAGCAGATCAGGGGGCGCGGGCACTGAAGCTTTCTTT. The chain has TRBV9 and TRBJ1-1; 8 bases fit TRBD1. This CDR3 has 14 amino acids. With 5 bases clipped from V and 4 bases from J, the junction kept 7 bases outside the gene matches. The germline gives CDR1 SGDLS, CDR2 YYNGEE.

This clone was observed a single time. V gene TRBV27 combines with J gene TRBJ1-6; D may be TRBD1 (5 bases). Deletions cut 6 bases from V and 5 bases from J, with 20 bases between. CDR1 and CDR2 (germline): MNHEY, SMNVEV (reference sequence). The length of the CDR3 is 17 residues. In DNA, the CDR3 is TGTGCCAGCAGGCCTCAGGGCCTCACCGCGGATAATTCACCCCTCCACTTT. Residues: CASRPQGLTADNSPLHF.

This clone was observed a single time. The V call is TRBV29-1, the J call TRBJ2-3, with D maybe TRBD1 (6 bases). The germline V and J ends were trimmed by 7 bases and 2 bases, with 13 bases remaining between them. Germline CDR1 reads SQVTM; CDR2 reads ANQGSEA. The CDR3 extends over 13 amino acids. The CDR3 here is CSGRDTVTDTQYF. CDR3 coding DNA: TGCAGCGGCCGGGACACTGTCACAGATACGCAGTATTTT.

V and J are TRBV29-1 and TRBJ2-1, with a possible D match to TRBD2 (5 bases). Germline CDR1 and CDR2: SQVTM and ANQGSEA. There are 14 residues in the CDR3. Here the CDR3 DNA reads TGCAGTTTACCGGGGAACGGGTCCTACAATGAGCAGTTCTTC. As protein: CSLPGNGSYNEQFF.

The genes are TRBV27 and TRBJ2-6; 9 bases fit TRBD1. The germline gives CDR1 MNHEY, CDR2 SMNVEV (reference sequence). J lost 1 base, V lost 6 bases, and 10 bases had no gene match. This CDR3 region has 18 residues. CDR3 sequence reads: CASRLRGQGSSGANVLTF. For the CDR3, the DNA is TGTGCCAGCAGACTTCGGGGACAGGGAAGTTCTGGGGCCAACGTCCTGACTTTC.

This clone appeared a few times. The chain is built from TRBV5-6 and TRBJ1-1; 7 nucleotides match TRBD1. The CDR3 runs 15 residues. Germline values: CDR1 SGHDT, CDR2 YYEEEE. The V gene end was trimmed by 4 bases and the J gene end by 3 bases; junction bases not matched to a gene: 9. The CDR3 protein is CASSPRTGGYTEAFF. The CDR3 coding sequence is TGTGCCAGCAGCCCTCGGACAGGAGGATACACTGAAGCTTTCTTT.

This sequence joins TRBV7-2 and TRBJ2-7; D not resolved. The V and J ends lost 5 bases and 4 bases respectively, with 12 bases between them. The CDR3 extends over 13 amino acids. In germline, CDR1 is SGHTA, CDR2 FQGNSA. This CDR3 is CASSLDLFYEQYF. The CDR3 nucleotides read TGTGCCAGCAGCCTTGACCTCTTTTACGAGCAGTACTTC.

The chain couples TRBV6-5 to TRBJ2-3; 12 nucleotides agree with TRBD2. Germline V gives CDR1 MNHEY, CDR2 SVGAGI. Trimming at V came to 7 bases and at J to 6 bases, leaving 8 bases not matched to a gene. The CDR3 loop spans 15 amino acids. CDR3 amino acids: CASTRPGTSGDTQYF. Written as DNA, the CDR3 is TGTGCCAGCACCCGACCCGGGACTAGCGGGGATACGCAGTATTTT.

The CDR3 is CASTPGGNQPQHF. CDR3 sequence (DNA): TGTGCCAGCACCCCGGGAGGGAATCAGCCCCAGCATTTT. This chain links TRBV6-5 with TRBJ1-5; D unresolved. Germline V gene data show CDR1 as MNHEY and CDR2 as SVGAGI. The CDR3 consists of 13 residues. V shed 7 bases and J shed 4 bases, with 11 bases lying between them.

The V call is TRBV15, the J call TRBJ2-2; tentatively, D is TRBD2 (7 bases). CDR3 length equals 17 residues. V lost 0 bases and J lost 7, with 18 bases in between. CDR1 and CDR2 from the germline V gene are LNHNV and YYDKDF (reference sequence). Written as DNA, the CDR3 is TGTGCCACCAGCAGAGATCGGGGGGCGGGGTGGATCGGGGAGCTGTTTTTT. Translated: CATSRDRGAGWIGELFF.

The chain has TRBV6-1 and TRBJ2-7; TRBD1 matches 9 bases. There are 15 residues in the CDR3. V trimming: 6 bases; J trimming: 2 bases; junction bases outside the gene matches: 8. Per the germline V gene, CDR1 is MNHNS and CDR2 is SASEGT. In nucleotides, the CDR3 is TGTGCCAGCAGGGGGGTTTGGGACAGGGCCTACGAGCAGTACTTC. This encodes CASRGVWDRAYEQYF.

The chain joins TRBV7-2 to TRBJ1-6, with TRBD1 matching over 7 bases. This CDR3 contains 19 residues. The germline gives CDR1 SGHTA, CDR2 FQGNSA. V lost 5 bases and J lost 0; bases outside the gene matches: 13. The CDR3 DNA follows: TGTGCCAGCAGCCTTACAACAGGGGCGGGGAGCTCCTATAATTCACCCCTCCACTTT. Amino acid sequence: CASSLTTGAGSSYNSPLHF. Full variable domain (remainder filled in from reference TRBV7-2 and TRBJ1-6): GAGVSQSPSNKVTEKGKDVELRCDPISGHTALYWYRQSLGQGLEFLIYFQGNSAPDKSGLPSDRFSAERTGGSVSTLTIQRTQQEDSAVYLCASSLTTGAGSSYNSPLHFGNGTRLTVT.

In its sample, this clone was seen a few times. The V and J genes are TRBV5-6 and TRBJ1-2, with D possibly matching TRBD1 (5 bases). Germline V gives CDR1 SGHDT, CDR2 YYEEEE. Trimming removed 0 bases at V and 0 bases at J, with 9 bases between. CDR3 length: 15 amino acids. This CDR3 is CASSLEGRSNYGYTF. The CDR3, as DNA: TGTGCCAGCAGCTTGGAGGGACGGTCTAACTATGGCTACACCTTC.

DNA for the CDR3: TGTGCCAGCTCACCACCTGAACCCTCTGGGGCCAACGTCCTGACTTTC. Translated, it gives CASSPPEPSGANVLTF. This rearrangement joins TRBV18 to TRBJ2-6; D unresolved. The CDR3 is 16 residues long. V was cut by 0 bases and J by 0 bases, with 6 bases left in between. From germline, CDR1 is KGHSH and CDR2 LQKENI.

The CDR3 sequence is CASSRGAGGPEETQYF. CDR3 nucleotide sequence: TGTGCCAGCAGCCGGGGCGCGGGAGGGCCGGAAGAGACCCAGTACTTC. This chain connects TRBV9 to TRBJ2-5, with 9 bases identical to TRBD2. CDR3 size: 16 residues. V shed 4 bases and J 3 bases; nucleotides not matched to a gene: 10. The germline CDR1 and CDR2 sequences are SGDLS and YYNGEE.

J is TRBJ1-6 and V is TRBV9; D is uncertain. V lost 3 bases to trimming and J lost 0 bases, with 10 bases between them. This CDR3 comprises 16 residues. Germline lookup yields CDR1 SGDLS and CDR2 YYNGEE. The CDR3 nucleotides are TGTGCCAGCAGCGGAACCACTAGCTCCTATAATTCACCCCTCCACTTT. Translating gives CASSGTTSSYNSPLHF. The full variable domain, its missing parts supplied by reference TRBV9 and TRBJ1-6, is DSGVTQTPKHLITATGQRVTLRCSPRSGDLSVYWYQQSLDQGLQFLIQYYNGEERAKGNILERFSAQQFPDLHSELNLSSLELGDSALYFCASSGTTSSYNSPLHFGNGTRLTVT.

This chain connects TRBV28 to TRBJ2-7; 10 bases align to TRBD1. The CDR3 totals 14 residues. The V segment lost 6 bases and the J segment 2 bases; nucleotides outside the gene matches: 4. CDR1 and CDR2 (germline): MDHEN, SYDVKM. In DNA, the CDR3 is TGTGCCAGCAGCCCCGGGACAGGGGCCTACGAGCAGTACTTC. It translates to CASSPGTGAYEQYF.